One sample yielded the 26 T cell receptor beta chains listed below, sequenced in a study of cytomegalovirus exposure and HLA in healthy donors. In the PCR, 60 Vbeta and 13 Jbeta primers were used. Libraries were prepared by immunoSEQ multiplex PCR; TCRdb keeps only in-frame clonotypes and omits some of them. This repertoire shows approximately 100,000 clones, 70% to 85% found once; its top ten account for roughly 0.79%. Sequencing was performed on PBMCs. The receptors stem from a boy between 10 and 17 years old in good health and CMV-seronegative.

The chain combines TRBV5-1 with TRBJ2-7, with D perhaps TRBD1 (6 bases). V lost 5 bases and J 0 bases, leaving 12 bases between the germline ends. The CDR3 loop spans 14 amino acids. Germline V gives CDR1 SGHRS, CDR2 YFSETQ. The CDR3 here is CASRRDTSSYEQYF. In DNA, the CDR3 is TGCGCCAGCAGAAGGGACACGAGCTCCTACGAGCAGTACTTC.

This clone turned up a few times. The chain combines TRBV5-4 with TRBJ2-1, with TRBD2 matching over 11 bases. The CDR3 runs to 15 residues. Germline assignment: CDR1 SGHNT and CDR2 YYREEE (reference sequence). The trim removed 4 bases at V and 3 bases at J, leaving 3 bases unmatched. The CDR3 loop is CASSPGLADYNEQFF. The CDR3, as DNA: TGTGCCAGCAGCCCGGGACTAGCGGACTACAATGAGCAGTTCTTC.

The gene calls are TRBV30 and TRBJ1-2; TRBD1 aligns across 9 bases. The CDR3 has 14 residues. Germline trimming cut 2 bases from V and 4 bases from J; bases unmatched to any gene: 5. Germline CDR1 and CDR2: GTSNPN and SVGIG (reference sequence). The CDR3, as DNA: TGTGCCTGGAGTCTAGACAGGGGGGGCTATGGCTACACCTTC. Its translation is CAWSLDRGGYGYTF.

The table lists this clone with a few counts. The genes are TRBV23-1 and TRBJ1-5, with 7 bases that match TRBD1. TRBV23-1 is annotated as an ORF whose role is uncertain. CDR3 length equals 16 residues. V lost 11 bases and J lost 5; bases outside the gene matches: 18. CDR3 bases: TGCGCCCCCAACCGGGGCAGGGGGATGGTAGATCAGCCCCAGCATTTT. Amino acids: CAPNRGRGMVDQPQHF.

The chain joins TRBV5-1 to TRBJ2-5, with D perhaps matching TRBD1 (6 bases). Germline V lookup: CDR1 SGHRS, CDR2 YFSETQ. CDR3 length: 15 amino acids. V was cut by 4 bases and J by 1 base, with 14 bases left in between. DNA for the CDR3: TGCGCCAGCAGCACACGGGACACCGGCCAAGAGACCCAGTACTTC. The encoded protein is CASSTRDTGQETQYF. Variable domain in full (rest from reference TRBV5-1 and TRBJ2-5): KAGVTQTPRYLIKTRGQQVTLSCSPISGHRSVSWYQQTPGQGLQFLFEYFSETQRNKGNFPGRFSGRQFSNSRSEMNVSTLELGDSALYLCASSTRDTGQETQYFGPGTRLLVL.

The sample holds one count of this clone. V gene TRBV4-1 combines with J gene TRBJ2-3; D is possibly TRBD1 (8 bases). The CDR3 runs to 14 residues. Germline V gives CDR1 MGHRA, CDR2 YSYEKL. V gave up 4 bases and J gave up 3 bases, with 11 bases separating them. CDR3 amino acids: CASSPQGGTDTQYF. The CDR3 bases are TGCGCCAGCAGCCCACAGGGGGGGACAGATACGCAGTATTTT.

As DNA, the CDR3 is TGTGCCAGCAGTTACCAGGTAGCGGGCACAGATACGCAGTATTTT. Protein product: CASSYQVAGTDTQYF. The chain combines TRBV6-5 with TRBJ2-3; D possibly corresponds to TRBD2 (6 bases). The CDR3 sequence is 15 residues long. CDR1 MNHEY and CDR2 SVGAGI come from the germline V gene. Trimming left V 2 bases short and J 1 base short, with 10 bases between.

This chain connects TRBV5-4 to TRBJ2-1; 8 bases match TRBD2. The V gene's germline CDR1 is SGHNT and CDR2 YYREEE (reference sequence). V was clipped by 0 bases and J by 1 base; unmatched bases: 3. The CDR3 consists of 16 residues. The chain's CDR3 is CASSLGSGGSYNEQFF. The CDR3 bases are TGTGCCAGCAGCTTGGGTTCGGGAGGGTCCTACAATGAGCAGTTCTTC.

This clone turned up a few times. V gene TRBV4-1 combines with J gene TRBJ2-1; D is ambiguous. The CDR3 runs 14 residues. V was pared by 4 bases and J by 7 bases, with 14 bases between. Germline V gene sequence: CDR1 MGHRA, CDR2 YSYEKL. CDR3 nucleotide sequence: TGCGCCAGCAGCCCCGCGTCTTCAGCGAATGAGCAGTTCTTC. This codes for CASSPASSANEQFF.

The chain carries TRBV19 and TRBJ1-1; D perhaps matches TRBD1 (5 bases). The CDR3 spans 15 residues. Germline assignment: CDR1 LNHDA and CDR2 SQIVND (reference sequence). V was shortened by 5 bases and J by 2 bases, with 15 bases between the two germline ends. The CDR3 is CASSSQGYRNTEAFF. As DNA, the CDR3 is TGTGCCAGTAGTTCGCAGGGTTATCGTAACACTGAAGCTTTCTTT.

This chain uses TRBV7-8 with TRBJ2-3; a weak D match, TRBD2 (6 bases). CDR3 length equals 12 residues. Trimming removed 7 bases at V and 1 base at J, with 6 bases between. In germline, CDR1 is SGHVS, CDR2 FQNEAQ. Here the CDR3 DNA reads TGTGCCAGCATAGCGGGCACAGATACGCAGTATTTT. It yields the protein CASIAGTDTQYF. The whole variable domain, remainder taken from reference TRBV7-8 and TRBJ2-3, is GAGVSQSPRYKVAKRGQDVALRCDPISGHVSLFWYQQALGQGPEFLTYFQNEAQLDKSGLPSDRFFAERPEGSVSTLKIQRTQQEDSAVYLCASIAGTDTQYFGPGTRLTVL.

The V and J genes are TRBV6-1 and TRBJ1-3; a weak D match, TRBD1 (5 bases). CDR1 and CDR2 (germline): MNHNS, SASEGT. V shed 4 bases and J shed 11 bases, with 15 bases lying between them. CDR3 length equals 13 residues. The CDR3 DNA reads TGTGCCAGCAGTGGGTCCGGGACTTCAGCCATATATTTT. Protein: CASSGSGTSAIYF.

V gene TRBV7-9 combines with J gene TRBJ2-2, with D perhaps TRBD2 (5 bases). The CDR3 runs to 15 residues. V shed 1 base and J shed 6 bases, with 12 bases lying between them. CDR1 is SEHNR and CDR2 is FQNEAQ in the germline V gene (reference sequence). The CDR3 sequence: CASSLVGALAGELFF. The CDR3 nucleotides are TGTGCCAGCAGCTTAGTGGGCGCACTAGCCGGGGAGCTGTTTTTT. Supplemented by reference TRBV7-9 and TRBJ2-2, the full variable domain reads DTGVSQNPRHKITKRGQNVTFRCDPISEHNRLYWYRQTLGQGPEFLTYFQNEAQLEKSRLLSDRFSAERPKGSFSTLEIQRTEQGDSAMYLCASSLVGALAGELFFGEGSRLTVL.

V usage is TRBV5-1 and J usage is TRBJ2-2; 8 positions agree with TRBD1. The CDR3 is 14 residues long. V was pared by 4 bases and J by 4 bases, with 3 bases of the junction left unmatched. Germline CDR1 and CDR2: SGHRS and YFSETQ. The CDR3 nucleotides are TGCGCCAGCAGCAACACAGGGGGCACCGGGGAGCTGTTTTTT. It is translated as CASSNTGGTGELFF.

This clone was seen a single time. CDR3 residues: CASSASQGVTPYEQYF. The DNA of the CDR3 is TGTGCCAGCAGTGCCTCACAGGGGGTTACGCCCTACGAGCAGTACTTC. V is TRBV27 and J is TRBJ2-7, with 8 bases fitting TRBD1. V gave up 5 bases and J gave up 2 bases; unmatched junction bases: 11. The CDR3 is made up of 16 amino acids. Germline V lookup: CDR1 MNHEY, CDR2 SMNVEV (reference sequence).

In this sample, this clone turned up once. The rearrangement uses TRBV5-1 and TRBJ2-1; possibly TRBD2 for D (7 bases). The CDR3 extends over 16 amino acids. The V gene's germline CDR1 is SGHRS and CDR2 YFSETQ. Trimming pared 1 base from V and 3 bases from J, leaving 14 bases between. The CDR3 region is CASSLSAGAVYNEQFF. Here the CDR3 DNA reads TGCGCCAGCAGCTTGTCGGCGGGGGCTGTCTACAATGAGCAGTTCTTC.

The genes are TRBV4-2 and TRBJ2-3; 10 nucleotides agree with TRBD2. V shed 5 bases, J shed 1 base, and the junction held 3 bases outside the gene matches. This CDR3 comprises 15 residues. The germline gives CDR1 LGHNA, CDR2 YNFKEQ. The CDR3 here is CASSTLAGGTDTQYF. The CDR3 coding sequence is TGTGCCAGCAGCACCCTAGCGGGAGGCACAGATACGCAGTATTTT.

The chain joins TRBV7-3 to TRBJ1-2, with unresolved D. CDR1 and CDR2 (germline): SGHTA, FQGTGA. The CDR3 is 14 amino acids. Trimming cost V 2 bases and J 9 bases, with 16 bases left between them. Here the CDR3 reads CASSLSPLSGSYTF. DNA of the CDR3: TGTGCCAGCAGCTTATCTCCGCTGTCGGGGAGCTACACCTTC.

The chain has TRBV11-2 and TRBJ1-1; D unclear. The germline V and J ends were trimmed by 1 base and 9 bases, with 12 bases remaining between them. The CDR3 consists of 13 residues. CDR1 and CDR2 (germline): SGHAT, FQNNGV. CDR3 sequence reads: CASSLVGQIKAFF. The CDR3 DNA reads as TGTGCCAGCAGCTTAGTTGGTCAGATCAAAGCTTTCTTT.

Written as DNA, the CDR3 is TGTGCCAGCAGCCGCCGACTAGCGGGAGGCTACGAGCAGTACTTC. This codes for CASSRRLAGGYEQYF. This chain joins TRBV14 and TRBJ2-7, with 13 nucleotides matching TRBD2. The CDR3 consists of 15 residues. V shed 4 bases and J 3 bases; nucleotides not matched to a gene: 3. Germline V gene sequence: CDR1 SGHDN, CDR2 FVKESK.

This clone was observed a handful of times. The chain uses TRBV5-1 and TRBJ1-1; no firm D call. Trimming cost V 1 base and J 0 bases, with 10 bases left between them. The CDR3 covers 15 residues. CDR1 and CDR2 (germline): SGHRS, YFSETQ. The CDR3 coding sequence is TGCGCCAGCAGCTTGATCGGGAAAATGAACACTGAAGCTTTCTTT. It yields the protein CASSLIGKMNTEAFF. The full variable domain, its missing parts supplied by reference TRBV5-1 and TRBJ1-1, is KAGVTQTPRYLIKTRGQQVTLSCSPISGHRSVSWYQQTPGQGLQFLFEYFSETQRNKGNFPGRFSGRQFSNSRSEMNVSTLELGDSALYLCASSLIGKMNTEAFFGQGTRLTVV.

This chain links TRBV19 with TRBJ1-2, with TRBD1 as a possible D gene (5 bases). The ends were cut back, 6 bases at V and 3 bases at J, with 17 bases in the middle. The CDR3 has 15 residues. The V gene's germline CDR1 is LNHDA and CDR2 SQIVND (reference sequence). The CDR3 DNA reads as TGTGCCAGTAGCCAACCGGGAGGGACCCACTATGGCTACACCTTC. Its protein product is CASSQPGGTHYGYTF.

The V call is TRBV18, the J call TRBJ1-4; 9 nucleotides match TRBD1. This CDR3 spans 16 amino acids. The V and J ends lost 3 bases and 0 bases, in that order; junction bases with no gene match: 2. Germline V lookup: CDR1 KGHSH, CDR2 LQKENI. The chain's CDR3 is CASSPGQGSTNEKLFF. CDR3 sequence (DNA): TGTGCCAGCTCACCGGGACAGGGTTCAACTAATGAAAAACTGTTTTTT.

The chain has TRBV4-3 and TRBJ1-6; D not certain. V was shortened by 0 bases and J by 0 bases, with 9 bases between the two germline ends. This CDR3 comprises 17 residues. Germline V gene data show CDR1 as LGHNA and CDR2 as YSLEER. CDR3 DNA sequence: TGCGCCAGCAGCCAAGAATCCGGTGACTCCTATAATTCACCCCTCCACTTT. Residues: CASSQESGDSYNSPLHF.

The chain combines TRBV5-1 with TRBJ2-3, with 8 bases lining up with TRBD2. V trimming: 2 bases; J trimming: 6 bases; junction bases outside the gene matches: 11. The germline V gene has CDR1 SGHRS and CDR2 YFSETQ. This CDR3 region has 16 residues. CDR3 protein: CASSFGSSGGADTQYF. For the CDR3, the DNA is TGCGCCAGCAGCTTCGGTTCTTCGGGAGGGGCCGATACGCAGTATTTT.

V usage is TRBV25-1 and J usage is TRBJ1-1, with 9 bases identical to TRBD1. The CDR3 spans 17 residues. The V and J ends lost 4 bases and 0 bases, in that order; junction bases with no gene match: 9. Germline assignment: CDR1 MGHDK and CDR2 SYGVNS. The CDR3 here is CASSAGTGTLLNTEAFF. In nucleotides, the CDR3 is TGTGCCAGCAGTGCTGGGACAGGGACTTTGTTGAACACTGAAGCTTTCTTT.